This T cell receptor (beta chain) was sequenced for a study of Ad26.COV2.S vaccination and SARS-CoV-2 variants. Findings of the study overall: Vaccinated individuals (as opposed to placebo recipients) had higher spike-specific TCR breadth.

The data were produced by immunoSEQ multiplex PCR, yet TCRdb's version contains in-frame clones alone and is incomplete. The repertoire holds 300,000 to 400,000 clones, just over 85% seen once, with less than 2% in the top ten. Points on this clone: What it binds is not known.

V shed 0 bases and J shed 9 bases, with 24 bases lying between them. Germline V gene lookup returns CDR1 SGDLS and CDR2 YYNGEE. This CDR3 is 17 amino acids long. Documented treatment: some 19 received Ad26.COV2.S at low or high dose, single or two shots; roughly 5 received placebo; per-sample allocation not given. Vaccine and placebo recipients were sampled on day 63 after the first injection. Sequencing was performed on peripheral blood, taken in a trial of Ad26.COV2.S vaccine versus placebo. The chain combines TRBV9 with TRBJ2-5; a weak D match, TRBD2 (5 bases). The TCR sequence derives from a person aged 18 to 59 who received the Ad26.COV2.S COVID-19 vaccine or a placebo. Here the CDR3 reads CASSVGMGPGSFGPQYF. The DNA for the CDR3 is TGTGCCAGCAGCGTAGGTATGGGTCCGGGATCGTTCGGTCCCCAGTACTTC.